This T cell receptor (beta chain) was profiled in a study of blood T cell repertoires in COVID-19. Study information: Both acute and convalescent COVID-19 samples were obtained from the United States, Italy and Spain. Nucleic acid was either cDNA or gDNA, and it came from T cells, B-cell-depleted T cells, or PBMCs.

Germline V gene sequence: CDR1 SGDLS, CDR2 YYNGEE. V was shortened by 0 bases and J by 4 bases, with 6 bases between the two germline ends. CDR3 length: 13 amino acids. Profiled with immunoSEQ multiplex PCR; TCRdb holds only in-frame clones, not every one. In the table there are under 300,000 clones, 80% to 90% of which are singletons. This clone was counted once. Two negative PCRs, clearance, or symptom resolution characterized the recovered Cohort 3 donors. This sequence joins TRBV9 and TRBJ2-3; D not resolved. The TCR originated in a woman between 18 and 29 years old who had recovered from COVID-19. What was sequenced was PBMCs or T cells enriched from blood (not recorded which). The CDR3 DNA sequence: TGTGCCAGCAGCGTAGGGGCCCCAGATACGCAGTATTTT. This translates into CASSVGAPDTQYF.